This T cell receptor (beta chain) was sequenced in a study of shared clonotypes between healthy human individuals. Clones were sequenced by immunoSEQ multiplex PCR, and TCRdb holds only the in-frame ones, with some missing. The sample has 2,500,000 or so clones, 93% seen once. The clonotype was recovered from a man aged 18-30 years in good health. Some clones in this sample may be carry-over from other donors' samples. The sequenced material came from naive CD4+ T cells from PBMCs. Noted subset: CD45RA+ positively selected.

The CDR3 is CASSQDPGGGRLRNTEAFF. The CDR3 DNA sequence: TGCGCCAGCAGCCAAGACCCTGGTGGGGGGCGGCTACGGAACACTGAAGCTTTCTTT. The chain employs TRBV4-1 and TRBJ1-1, with D possibly TRBD1 on 6 matching bases. This CDR3 has 19 residues. Trimming took 0 bases from V and 1 from J, leaving 21 bases between them. Germline CDR1 and CDR2: MGHRA and YSYEKL.